Below are 13 T cell receptor beta chains sequenced from a single sample in a study of regulatory T cells in long-lasting Graves disease. Time point indicated: newly diagnosed GD, antithyroid drugs for less than 3 months. PBMCs provided the RNA from which the TCR library was made. Construction of TCR beta libraries relied on iRepertoire HTBI primers and on Arm-PCR targeting CDR3 regions. TCRdb re-analysed the multiplex PCR reads in MiXCR, keeping a single row per CDR3 protein. Of about 450,000 distinct CDR3 sequences listed, about 15% are singletons. The same data also contributed to another study, on T cells in Graves' hyperthyroidism and ophthalmopathy.

Specimen: peripheral blood mononuclear cells (PBMCs), collected at new diagnosis, from a patient treated with antithyroid drugs. Receptors were obtained from a woman in her twenties or thirties with Graves disease.

This clonotype was counted ten times or more. This sequence joins TRBV5-4 and TRBJ2-5; D not certain. The CDR3 has 13 amino acids. Trimming removed 2 bases at V and 2 bases at J, with 7 bases between. From germline, CDR1 is SGHNT and CDR2 YYREEE (reference sequence). The CDR3 loop reads CASSFQRQETQYF. CDR3 bases: TGTGCCAGCAGCTTCCAACGGCAAGAGACCCAGTACTTC.

This clonotype turned up a few times. The chain carries TRBV19 and TRBJ2-5; TRBD2 aligns across 14 bases. Looked up from germline, CDR1 is LNHDA and CDR2 is SQIVND (reference sequence). Germline trimming cut 6 bases from V and 5 bases from J; bases unmatched to any gene: 8. The CDR3 totals 16 residues. The CDR3 nucleotides read TGTGCCAGTAGCGGGGGACTAGCGGGAGCGGGGGAGACCCAGTACTTC. Protein: CASSGGLAGAGETQYF.

This clonotype was detected only a few times. This may stem from a read error, because a much larger clone lies one nucleotide away. The chain is built from TRBV2 and TRBJ1-1; D call uncertain. The germline gives CDR1 SNHLY, CDR2 FYNNEI. The CDR3 extends over 16 amino acids. V shed 6 bases and J shed 3 bases, with 20 bases lying between them. Written as DNA, the CDR3 is TGTGCCAGCAGGCCCCAGCCGCAGGCCGGGGACACTGAAGCTTTCTTT. Translating it yields CASRPQPQAGDTEAFF.

The chain is built from TRBV6-9 and TRBJ2-1; TRBD1 might be the D (5 bases). CDR3 length: 17 amino acids. The germline V and J ends were trimmed by 3 bases and 0 bases, with 15 bases remaining between them. The V gene's germline CDR1 is MNHGY and CDR2 SVAAGI. The CDR3: CASSYVVQGSSYNEQFF. The CDR3 region has the DNA TGTGCCAGCAGTTACGTCGTGCAGGGAAGCTCCTACAATGAGCAGTTCTTC.

There are many counts of this clonotype. This sequence joins TRBV6-5 and TRBJ2-1; D ambiguous. CDR1 and CDR2 (germline): MNHEY, SVGAGI. V shed 0 bases and J shed 4 bases, with 4 bases lying between them. This CDR3 spans 13 amino acids. CDR3 protein: CASSYSTYNEQFF. The CDR3 DNA is TGTGCCAGCAGTTACTCGACGTACAATGAGCAGTTCTTC.

This clonotype appeared many times. The chain joins TRBV5-1 to TRBJ1-1; tentatively, D is TRBD1 (6 bases). This CDR3 spans 15 amino acids. Per germline, CDR1 SGHRS and CDR2 YFSETQ. Deletions cut 0 bases from V and 0 bases from J, with 9 bases between. CDR3: CASSLGDTMNTEAFF. CDR3 nucleotides: TGCGCCAGCAGCTTGGGGGACACCATGAACACTGAAGCTTTCTTT.

The table lists this clonotype with many counts. The rearrangement joins TRBV27 to TRBJ2-1, with a tentative D call TRBD2 (6 bases). The CDR3 is 15 residues long. Germline CDR1 MNHEY, CDR2 SMNVEV (reference sequence). Trimming took 2 bases from V and 5 from J, leaving 13 bases between them. CDR3 protein: CASSLLMEGHNEQFF. CDR3 bases: TGTGCCAGCAGTTTACTGATGGAGGGTCACAATGAGCAGTTCTTC.

The chain links TRBV5-1 to TRBJ1-1, with TRBD1 matching over 10 bases. The V and J ends lost 4 bases and 7 bases, in that order; junction bases with no gene match: 7. The CDR3 has 14 amino acids. Germline CDR1 is SGHRS and CDR2 is YFSETQ. The CDR3 sequence is CASSRTGGEGEAFF. The CDR3 bases are TGCGCCAGCAGCCGGACAGGGGGAGAGGGTGAAGCTTTCTTT. Looking up the rest from reference TRBV5-1 and TRBJ1-1 gives the full variable domain: KAGVTQTPRYLIKTRGQQVTLSCSPISGHRSVSWYQQTPGQGLQFLFEYFSETQRNKGNFPGRFSGRQFSNSRSEMNVSTLELGDSALYLCASSRTGGEGEAFFGQGTRLTVV.

The table lists this clonotype with many counts. V usage is TRBV4-1 and J usage is TRBJ1-1, with 7 bases fitting TRBD1. The junction had 9 bases not matched to a gene; V was cut back by 5 bases and J by 3 bases. The CDR3 extends over 15 amino acids. Per germline, CDR1 MGHRA and CDR2 YSYEKL. CDR3 sequence (DNA): TGCGCCAGCAGCTTCCCCCGGACAGGTTACACTGAAGCTTTCTTT. This encodes CASSFPRTGYTEAFF.

This clonotype occurred many times. CDR3 in DNA: TGCGCCAGCAGCTCCGGACAGGGCAAAGGTGGCTACACCTTC. The encoded protein is CASSSGQGKGGYTF. The genes are TRBV5-1 and TRBJ1-2, with 8 bases that match TRBD1. There are 14 residues in the CDR3. With 3 bases clipped from V and 7 bases from J, the junction kept 8 bases outside the gene matches. Germline V gene sequence: CDR1 SGHRS, CDR2 YFSETQ.

This clonotype was seen a handful of times. The rearrangement joins TRBV9 to TRBJ2-1, with D tentatively TRBD2 (6 bases). Germline CDR1 SGDLS, CDR2 YYNGEE. Trimming removed 3 bases from V and 0 bases from J, with 28 bases in between. The CDR3 extends over 21 amino acids. In nucleotides, the CDR3 is TGTGCCAGCAGCGGCACTTTGGAGGCGGGACCTGGGGTCCGCTCCTACAATGAGCAGTTCTTC. Translated, it gives CASSGTLEAGPGVRSYNEQFF.

Ten or more counts support this clonotype. The chain recombines TRBV28 with TRBJ2-3; a possible D gene is TRBD2 (6 bases). This CDR3 region has 16 residues. The germline V gene has CDR1 MDHEN and CDR2 SYDVKM. V was trimmed by 6 bases and J by 2 bases, leaving 18 bases between them. The CDR3 bases are TGTGCCAGCAGGGCTTCCCTAGGACTAATCACAGATACGCAGTATTTT. Amino acid sequence: CASRASLGLITDTQYF.

This clonotype was recorded at least ten times. The chain carries TRBV29-1 and TRBJ2-1; TRBD1 might be the D (6 bases). This CDR3 comprises 17 residues. Germline V lookup: CDR1 SQVTM, CDR2 ANQGSEA. V was pared by 5 bases and J by 4 bases, with 24 bases between. CDR3 nucleotide sequence: TGCAGCGTTCTCCTAACAGGGTCGAAGGTTGGGTACAATGAGCAGTTCTTC. Protein product: CSVLLTGSKVGYNEQFF.